This T cell receptor beta chain derives from a study of cytomegalovirus exposure and HLA in healthy donors. Whole-study context: Around 87 million unique TCRs, all from HLA-typed donors, were included in an early release of the data. Study outcomes and limitations: Some V segments, including TRBV6-2 and TRBV6-3, were excluded as indistinguishable. Some TCR beta chains (164 of them) were listed as cytomegalovirus-associated.

The V gene end was trimmed by 3 bases and the J gene end by 4 bases; junction bases not matched to a gene: 6. The CDR3 totals 15 residues. Germline V gene data show CDR1 as WNHNN and CDR2 as SYGVQD (reference sequence). The PCR employed 60 Vbeta primers together with 13 Jbeta primers. Clones were sequenced by immunoSEQ multiplex PCR, and TCRdb holds only the in-frame ones, with some missing. The sample carries under 300,000 clones, around 90% recorded once. A remark on this clone: The antigen is undetermined.

The chain links TRBV10-1 to TRBJ2-1, with 7 bases aligning to TRBD2. The clonotype originates from a girl aged 2-10 years in good health and CMV-seronegative. The sequenced material came from PBMCs. The CDR3 reads CASSEAVGGYNEQFF. CDR3 DNA sequence: TGCGCCAGCAGTGAAGCGGTGGGGGGGTACAATGAGCAGTTCTTC.